This TCR beta chain derives from a study of cytomegalovirus exposure and HLA in healthy donors. Points on this clone: In the same sample, other DNA sequences code for this CDR3.

Unmatched junction bases numbered 0, after V lost 2 bases and J lost 3 bases. The germline V gene encodes CDR1 SGHDT and CDR2 YYEEEE. CDR3 length: 15 amino acids. 60 Vbeta and 13 Jbeta primers were used in PCR. Per the original methods: Later analysis identified 88 million or so unique TCR beta chains, about 10 million shared. The method was immunoSEQ multiplex PCR; TCRdb's version includes in-frame clones alone and lacks a portion of them. V, J and clone size derive from that table, while D and trimming were established from the DNA sequence. The table lists about 130,000 clones. The origin of this receptor is a man aged 35 to 55 in good health and CMV-seronegative. This rearrangement joins TRBV5-6 to TRBJ2-2, with 11 bases aligning to TRBD2. The specimen sequenced was PBMCs. The CDR3 DNA reads TGTGCCAGCAGCTTTAGCGGGAGGGACACCGGGGAGCTGTTTTTT. Translated, it gives CASSFSGRDTGELFF.